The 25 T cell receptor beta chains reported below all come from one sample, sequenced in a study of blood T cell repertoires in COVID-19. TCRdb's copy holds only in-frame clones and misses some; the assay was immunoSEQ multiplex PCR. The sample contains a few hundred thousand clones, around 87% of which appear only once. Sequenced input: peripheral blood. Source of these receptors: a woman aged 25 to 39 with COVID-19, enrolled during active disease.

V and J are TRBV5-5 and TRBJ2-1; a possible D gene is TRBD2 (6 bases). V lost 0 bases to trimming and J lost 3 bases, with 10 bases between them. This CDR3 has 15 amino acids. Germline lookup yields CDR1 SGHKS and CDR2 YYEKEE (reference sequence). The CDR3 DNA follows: TGTGCCAGCAGCTTGGCCCGCGGGAACTACAATGAGCAGTTCTTC. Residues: CASSLARGNYNEQFF.

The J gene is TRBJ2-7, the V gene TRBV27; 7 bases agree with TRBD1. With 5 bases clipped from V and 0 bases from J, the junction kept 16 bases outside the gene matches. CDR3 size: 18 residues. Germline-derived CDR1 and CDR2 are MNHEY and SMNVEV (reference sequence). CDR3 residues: CASSPPFRDSVGSYEQYF. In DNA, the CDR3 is TGTGCCAGCAGTCCGCCCTTCCGGGACAGTGTCGGCTCCTACGAGCAGTACTTC.

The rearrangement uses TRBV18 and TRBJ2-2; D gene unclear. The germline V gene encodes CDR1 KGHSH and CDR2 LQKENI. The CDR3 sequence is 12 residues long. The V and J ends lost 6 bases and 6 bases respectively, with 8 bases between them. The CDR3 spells CASSLRSGELFF. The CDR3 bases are TGTGCCAGCTCCCTTAGATCCGGGGAGCTGTTTTTT.

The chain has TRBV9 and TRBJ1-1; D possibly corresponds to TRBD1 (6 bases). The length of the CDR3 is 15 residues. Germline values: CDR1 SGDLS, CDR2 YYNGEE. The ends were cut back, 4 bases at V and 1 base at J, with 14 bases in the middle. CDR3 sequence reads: CASSPRQAGNTEAFF. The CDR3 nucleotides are TGTGCCAGCAGCCCAAGACAGGCCGGGAACACTGAAGCTTTCTTT.

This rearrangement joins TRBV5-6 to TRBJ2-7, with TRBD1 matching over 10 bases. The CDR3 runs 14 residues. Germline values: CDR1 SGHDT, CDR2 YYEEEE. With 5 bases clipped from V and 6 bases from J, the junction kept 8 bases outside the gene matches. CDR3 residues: CASRRGDRGGEQYF. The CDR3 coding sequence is TGTGCCAGCAGGAGGGGGGACAGGGGCGGCGAGCAGTACTTC.

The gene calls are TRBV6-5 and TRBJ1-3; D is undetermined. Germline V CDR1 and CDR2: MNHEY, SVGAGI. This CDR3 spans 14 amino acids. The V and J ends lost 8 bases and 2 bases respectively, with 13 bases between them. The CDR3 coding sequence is TGTGCCAGCTCTGTGGGAGGTCCTGGAAACACCATATATTTT. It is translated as CASSVGGPGNTIYF.

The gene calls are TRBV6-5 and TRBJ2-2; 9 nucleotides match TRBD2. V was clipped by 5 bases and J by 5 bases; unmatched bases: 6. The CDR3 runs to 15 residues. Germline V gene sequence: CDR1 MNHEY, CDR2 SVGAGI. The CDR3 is CASSPQREVTGELFF. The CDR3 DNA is TGTGCCAGCAGTCCTCAGCGGGAGGTTACCGGGGAGCTGTTTTTT.

This CDR3 is CASSKLRGVPSDTQYF. DNA for the CDR3: TGTGCCAGCAGCAAACTTCGCGGGGTCCCTTCGGATACGCAGTATTTT. This chain links TRBV21-1 with TRBJ2-3; the listed D gene, TRBD2, was not tested against the DNA. TRBV21-1 constitutes a pseudogene. This CDR3 is 16 amino acids long.

DNA of the CDR3: TGCAGCGGGGGCGGAGGGATAAACTATGGCTACACCTTC. This codes for CSGGGGINYGYTF. The chain carries TRBV29-1 and TRBJ1-2; D may be TRBD1 (5 bases). Germline loops: CDR1 SQVTM, CDR2 ANQGSEA. Between the trimmed V and J ends, which lost 7 bases and 2 bases, there was a span of 14 bases. This CDR3 is built from 13 residues.

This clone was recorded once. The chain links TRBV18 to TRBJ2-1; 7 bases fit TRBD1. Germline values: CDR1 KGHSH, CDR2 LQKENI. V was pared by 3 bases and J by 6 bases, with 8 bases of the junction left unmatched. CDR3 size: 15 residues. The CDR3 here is CASSPQGPGGNEQFF. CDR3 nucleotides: TGTGCCAGCTCACCCCAGGGGCCAGGGGGCAATGAGCAGTTCTTC.

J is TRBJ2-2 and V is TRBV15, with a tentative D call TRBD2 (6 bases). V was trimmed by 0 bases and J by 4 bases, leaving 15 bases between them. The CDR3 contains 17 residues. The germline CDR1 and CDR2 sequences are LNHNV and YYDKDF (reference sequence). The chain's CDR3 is CATSREYPGVSTGELFF. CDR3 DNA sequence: TGTGCCACCAGCAGAGAGTATCCGGGAGTTAGCACCGGGGAGCTGTTTTTT.

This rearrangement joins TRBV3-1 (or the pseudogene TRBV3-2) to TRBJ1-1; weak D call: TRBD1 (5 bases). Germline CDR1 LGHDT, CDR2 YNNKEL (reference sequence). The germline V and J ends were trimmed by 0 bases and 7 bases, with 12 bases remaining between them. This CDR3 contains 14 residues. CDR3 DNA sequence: TGTGCCAGCAGCCAAGAAGGCAGGGCTAGTGAAGCTTTCTTT. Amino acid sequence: CASSQEGRASEAFF.

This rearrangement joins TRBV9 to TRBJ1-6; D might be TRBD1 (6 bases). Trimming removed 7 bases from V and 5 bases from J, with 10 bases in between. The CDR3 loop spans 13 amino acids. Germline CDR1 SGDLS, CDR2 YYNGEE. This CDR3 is CASGDTNNSPLHF. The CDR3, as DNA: TGTGCCAGCGGGGACACTAATAATTCACCCCTCCACTTT.

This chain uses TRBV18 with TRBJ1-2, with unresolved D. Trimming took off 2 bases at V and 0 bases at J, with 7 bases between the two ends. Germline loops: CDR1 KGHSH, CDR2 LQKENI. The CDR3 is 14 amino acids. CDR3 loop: CASSPASANYGYTF. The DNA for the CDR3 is TGTGCCAGCTCACCAGCTTCAGCTAACTATGGCTACACCTTC.

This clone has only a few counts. Here the CDR3 reads CASSRPSRSSYNEQFF. The DNA for the CDR3 is TGTGCCAGCAGTAGGCCGTCGCGGAGCTCCTACAATGAGCAGTTCTTC. The chain employs TRBV6-6 and TRBJ2-1, with no clear D. CDR3 length: 16 amino acids. Germline V gene sequence: CDR1 MNHNY, CDR2 SVGAGI (reference sequence). V dropped 5 bases and J dropped 0 bases, with 14 bases sitting between them.

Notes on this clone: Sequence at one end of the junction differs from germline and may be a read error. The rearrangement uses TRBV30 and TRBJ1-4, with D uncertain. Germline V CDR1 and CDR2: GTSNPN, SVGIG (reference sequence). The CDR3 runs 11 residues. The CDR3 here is CAGSPGEKLFF. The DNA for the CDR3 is TGTGCCGGGAGTCCGGGTGAAAAACTGTTTTTT.

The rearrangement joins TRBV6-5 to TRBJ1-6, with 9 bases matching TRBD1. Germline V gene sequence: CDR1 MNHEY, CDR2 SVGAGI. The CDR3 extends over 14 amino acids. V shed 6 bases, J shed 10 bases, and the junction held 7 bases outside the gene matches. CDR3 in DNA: TGTGCCAGCAGCCGGGGACAGGGCGAATCACCCCTCCACTTT. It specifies CASSRGQGESPLHF.

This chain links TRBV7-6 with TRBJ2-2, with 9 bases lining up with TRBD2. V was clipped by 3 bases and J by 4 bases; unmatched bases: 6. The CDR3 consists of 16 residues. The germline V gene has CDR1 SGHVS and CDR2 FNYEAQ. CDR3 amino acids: CASSLRLAETTGELFF. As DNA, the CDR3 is TGTGCCAGCAGCTTGCGACTAGCGGAGACCACCGGGGAGCTGTTTTTT.

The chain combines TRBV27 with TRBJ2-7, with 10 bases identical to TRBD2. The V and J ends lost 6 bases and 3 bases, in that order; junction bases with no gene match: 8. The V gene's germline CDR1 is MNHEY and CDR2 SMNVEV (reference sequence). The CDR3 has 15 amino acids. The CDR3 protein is CASRGFSSGSYEQYF. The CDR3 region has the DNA TGTGCCAGCAGAGGTTTTTCTAGCGGGAGCTACGAGCAGTACTTC.

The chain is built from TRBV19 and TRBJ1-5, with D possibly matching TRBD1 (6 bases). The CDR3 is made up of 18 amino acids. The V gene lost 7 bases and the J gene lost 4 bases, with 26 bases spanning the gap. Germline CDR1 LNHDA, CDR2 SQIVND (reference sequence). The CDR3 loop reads CASMHVGWGTIGNQPQHF. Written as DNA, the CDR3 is TGTGCCAGTATGCATGTGGGCTGGGGGACAATCGGGAATCAGCCCCAGCATTTT.

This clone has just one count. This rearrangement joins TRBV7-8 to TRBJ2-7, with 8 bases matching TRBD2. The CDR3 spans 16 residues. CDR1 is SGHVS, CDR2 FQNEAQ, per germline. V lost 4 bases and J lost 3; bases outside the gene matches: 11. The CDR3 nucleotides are TGTGCCAGCAGCTCCCGGGGTAGCGGGATCCACTACGAGCAGTACTTC. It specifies CASSSRGSGIHYEQYF.

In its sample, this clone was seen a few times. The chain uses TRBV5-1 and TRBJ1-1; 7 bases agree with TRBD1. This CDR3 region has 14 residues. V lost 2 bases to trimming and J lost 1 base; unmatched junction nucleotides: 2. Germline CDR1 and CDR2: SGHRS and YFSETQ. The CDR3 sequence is CASSFQGGNTEAFF. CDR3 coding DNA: TGCGCCAGCAGCTTTCAGGGGGGGAACACTGAAGCTTTCTTT. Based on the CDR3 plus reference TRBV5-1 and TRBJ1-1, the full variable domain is KAGVTQTPRYLIKTRGQQVTLSCSPISGHRSVSWYQQTPGQGLQFLFEYFSETQRNKGNFPGRFSGRQFSNSRSEMNVSTLELGDSALYLCASSFQGGNTEAFFGQGTRLTVV.

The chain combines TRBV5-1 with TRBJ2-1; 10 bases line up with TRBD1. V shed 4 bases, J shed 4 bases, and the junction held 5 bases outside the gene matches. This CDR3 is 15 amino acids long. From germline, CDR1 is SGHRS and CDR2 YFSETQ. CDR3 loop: CASSIPGQGYNEQFF. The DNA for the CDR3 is TGCGCCAGCAGCATACCGGGACAGGGGTACAATGAGCAGTTCTTC.

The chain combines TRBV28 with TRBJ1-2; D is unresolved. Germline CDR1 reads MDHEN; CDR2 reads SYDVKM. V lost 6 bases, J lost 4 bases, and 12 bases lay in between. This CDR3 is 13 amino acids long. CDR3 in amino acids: CASRETAIYGYTF. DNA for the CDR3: TGTGCCAGCAGGGAGACCGCAATCTATGGCTACACCTTC.

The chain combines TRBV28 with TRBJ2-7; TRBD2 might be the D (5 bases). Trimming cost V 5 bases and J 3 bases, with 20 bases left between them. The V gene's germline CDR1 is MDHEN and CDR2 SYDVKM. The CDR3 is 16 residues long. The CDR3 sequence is CASSASGWLADYEQYF. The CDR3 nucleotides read TGTGCCAGCAGTGCTTCGGGCTGGCTAGCAGACTACGAGCAGTACTTC.